The clone carrying this T cell receptor beta chain has just one count. What it recognizes is unknown. The PCR contained 60 Vbeta and 13 Jbeta primers. Assay used: immunoSEQ multiplex PCR; TCRdb lists only in-frame clones, some missing. The repertoire holds 150,000 to 200,000 clones, with roughly 68% as singletons. The sample originates from a study of cytomegalovirus exposure and HLA in healthy donors. Study observations and caveats: Researchers catalogued 164 TCR beta chains as cytomegalovirus-associated.

Between the trimmed V and J ends, which lost 6 bases and 13 bases, there was a span of 21 bases. Germline CDR1 and CDR2: SGHTA and FQGNSA. CDR3 length: 13 residues. This sequence was found in a man aged 30 to 45 in good health and CMV-seropositive. The rearrangement joins TRBV7-2 to TRBJ1-2, with TRBD1 as a possible D gene (5 bases). Sequencing used PBMCs. Here the CDR3 DNA reads TGTGCCAGCAGTCCGCGGGACGGAGGTTTTCTCACCTTC. Translated, it gives CASSPRDGGFLTF.